The source of this T cell receptor beta chain is a study of T cell responses to AZD1222 COVID-19 vaccine. Study as a whole: Second-dose timings of about 4 or about 12 weeks were pooled. General observations from the study: White British ancestry dominated among donors, who included more females, and clonal diversity was possibly underestimated. Vaccine-related CD4 TCRs covered spike, predominating at 160-218 and 743-854. Just 5 to 7 people given AZD1222 tested seropositive at baseline.

The data were produced by immunoSEQ multiplex PCR, yet TCRdb's version contains in-frame clones alone and is incomplete. Among roughly 100,000 clones listed, 88% were seen once. The germline gives CDR1 SGHNT, CDR2 YENEEA. This CDR3 spans 15 amino acids. With 3 bases clipped from V and 4 bases from J, the junction kept 5 bases outside the gene matches. To note about this clone: The antigen is undetermined.

The sequenced sample was peripheral blood, obtained on day 0 of AZD1222 vaccination. The chain uses TRBV11-3 and TRBJ2-1, with 8 bases fitting TRBD2. The clonotype originates from an adult in good health. CDR3 DNA: TGTGCCAGCAGCTTGAGCGGGAGTTCGTACAATGAGCAGTTCTTC. Translation gives CASSLSGSSYNEQFF.